Listed below are T cell receptor beta chains from one sample, sequenced in a study of blood T cell repertoires in COVID-19. The repertoire was sequenced with immunoSEQ multiplex PCR; TCRdb's copy has only in-frame clones and lacks some. The sample lists 32,000 or so clones; 85% to 90% were seen once. Sequencing input: peripheral blood. The receptors come from a human donor in a cohort sampled during active COVID-19. CDR3s include the opening cysteine and the closing phenylalanine or tryptophan. The D gene is left open where the match is weak. For some rows the clone size is stated as once, few or many, or as a class when expanded; others skip it.

V gene	D gene	clone size	J gene	CDR3 protein	CDR3 DNA
TRBV5-1	-	-	TRBJ1-5	CASIEICSNQPQHF	TGCGCCAGCATTGAGATTTGTAGCAATCAGCCCCAGCATTTT
TRBV29-1	-	few	TRBJ2-7	CSVEGAAYEQYF	TGCAGCGTTGAAGGCGCCGCCTACGAGCAGTACTTC
TRBV7-3	TRBD1	-	TRBJ2-3	CASSLLPRGPTDTQYF	TGTGCCAGCAGCTTACTGCCAAGGGGGCCCACAGATACGCAGTATTTT
TRBV5-8	-	-	TRBJ2-5	CASSLGQGLQETQYF	TGTGCCAGCAGCTTGGGGCAGGGGTTACAAGAGACCCAGTACTTC
TRBV5-1	-	-	TRBJ1-1	CASSLVAGPRGEAFF	TGCGCCAGCAGCTTGGTGGCAGGGCCCCGAGGTGAAGCTTTCTTT
TRBV5-1	TRBD2	-	TRBJ2-5	CASSSRGSGYQETQYF	TGCGCCAGCAGCTCCCGGGGTAGCGGGTACCAAGAGACCCAGTACTTC
TRBV2	TRBD2	-	TRBJ2-7	CASSNGGDLRDEQYF	TGTGCCAGCAGTAATGGGGGGGACCTGAGGGACGAGCAGTACTTC
TRBV4-1	-	-	TRBJ1-5	CASSQEGQLNQPQHF	TGCGCCAGCAGCCAAGAAGGACAGTTAAATCAGCCCCAGCATTTT
TRBV19	-	-	TRBJ1-4	CASSALSGIGEKLFF	TGTGCCAGTAGTGCCTTATCCGGGATCGGTGAAAAACTGTTTTTT
TRBV2	-	-	TRBJ2-1	CASSEGSSYNEQFF	TGTGCCAGCAGTGAAGGGAGCTCCTACAATGAGCAGTTCTTC
TRBV19	TRBD2	-	TRBJ2-5	CASSLGGERLKETQYF	TGTGCCAGTAGCCTGGGGGGGGAAAGACTAAAAGAGACCCAGTACTTC
TRBV13	TRBD2	-	TRBJ2-7	CASSPGTSDSEQYF	TGTGCCAGCAGCCCCGGGACTAGCGATAGCGAGCAGTACTTC
TRBV13	TRBD1	-	TRBJ2-7	CASSSQGRFTYEQYF	TGTGCCAGCAGCTCACAGGGGCGGTTCACCTACGAGCAGTACTTC
TRBV18	-	few	TRBJ2-6	CASSPRTGNLNVLTF	TGTGCCAGCTCACCCCGAACCGGGAATCTCAACGTCCTGACTTTC
TRBV19	TRBD1	once	TRBJ2-7	CASSRPYRGDEQYF	TGTGCCAGTAGTAGGCCCTACAGGGGGGATGAGCAGTACTTC